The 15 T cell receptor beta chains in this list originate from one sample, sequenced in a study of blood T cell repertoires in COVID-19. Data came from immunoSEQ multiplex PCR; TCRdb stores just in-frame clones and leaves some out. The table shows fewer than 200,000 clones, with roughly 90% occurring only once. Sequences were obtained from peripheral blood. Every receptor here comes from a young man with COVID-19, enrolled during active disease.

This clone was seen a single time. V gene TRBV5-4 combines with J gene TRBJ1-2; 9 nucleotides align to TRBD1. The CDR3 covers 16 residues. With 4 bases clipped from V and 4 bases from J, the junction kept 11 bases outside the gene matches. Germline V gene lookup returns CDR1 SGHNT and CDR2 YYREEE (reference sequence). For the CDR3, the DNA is TGTGCCAGCAGCGGGGAAAAACAGGGGGCTGGCTATGGCTACACCTTC. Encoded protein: CASSGEKQGAGYGYTF.

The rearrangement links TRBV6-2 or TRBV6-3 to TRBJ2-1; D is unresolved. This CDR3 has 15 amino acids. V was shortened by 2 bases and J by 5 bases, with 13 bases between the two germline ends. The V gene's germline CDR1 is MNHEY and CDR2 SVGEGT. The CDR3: CASSYEARPHNEQFF. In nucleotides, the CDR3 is TGTGCCAGCAGTTACGAAGCTCGTCCCCACAATGAGCAGTTCTTC.

DNA for the CDR3: TGTGCCAGCAGCCCGACTAGCGGTGAAGAGACCCAGTACTTC. Translated, it gives CASSPTSGEETQYF. V and J are TRBV3-1 (or the pseudogene TRBV3-2) and TRBJ2-5; 9 bases map to TRBD2. This CDR3 comprises 14 residues. V gave up 4 bases and J gave up 3 bases; unmatched junction bases: 3. From germline, CDR1 is LGHDT and CDR2 YNNKEL (reference sequence).

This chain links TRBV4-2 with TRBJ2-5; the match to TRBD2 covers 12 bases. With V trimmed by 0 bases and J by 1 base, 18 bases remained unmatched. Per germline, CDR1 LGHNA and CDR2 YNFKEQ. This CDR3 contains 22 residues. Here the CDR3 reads CASSQESGLAGGPPLFQETQYF. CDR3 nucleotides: TGTGCCAGCAGCCAAGAAAGCGGGCTAGCGGGGGGGCCCCCTCTATTCCAAGAGACCCAGTACTTC.

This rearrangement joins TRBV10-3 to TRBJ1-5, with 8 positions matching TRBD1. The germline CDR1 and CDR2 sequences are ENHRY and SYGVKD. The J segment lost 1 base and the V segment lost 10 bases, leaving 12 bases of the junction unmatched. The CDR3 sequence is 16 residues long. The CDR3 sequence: CATRDRLHLSNQPQHF. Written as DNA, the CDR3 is TGTGCCACCCGGGACAGGCTCCACCTGAGCAATCAGCCCCAGCATTTT.

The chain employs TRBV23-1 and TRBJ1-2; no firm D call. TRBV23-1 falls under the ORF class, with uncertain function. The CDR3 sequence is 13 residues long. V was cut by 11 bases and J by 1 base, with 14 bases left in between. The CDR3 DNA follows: TGCGCCCCCGAGGGCAGAGGTAACTATGGCTACACCTTC. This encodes CAPEGRGNYGYTF.

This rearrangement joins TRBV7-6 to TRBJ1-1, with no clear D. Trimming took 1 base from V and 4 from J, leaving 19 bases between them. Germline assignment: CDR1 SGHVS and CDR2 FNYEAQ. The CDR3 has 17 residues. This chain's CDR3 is CASSLGVSRGLSTEAFF. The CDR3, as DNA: TGTGCCAGCAGCTTAGGGGTCAGTAGAGGTCTTTCCACTGAAGCTTTCTTT.

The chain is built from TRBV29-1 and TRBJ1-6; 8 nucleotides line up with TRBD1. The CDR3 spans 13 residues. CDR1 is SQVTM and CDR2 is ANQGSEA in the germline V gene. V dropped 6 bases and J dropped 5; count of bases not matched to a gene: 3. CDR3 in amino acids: CSVSTGDNSPLHF. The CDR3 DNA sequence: TGCAGCGTGTCGACAGGGGATAATTCACCCCTCCACTTT.

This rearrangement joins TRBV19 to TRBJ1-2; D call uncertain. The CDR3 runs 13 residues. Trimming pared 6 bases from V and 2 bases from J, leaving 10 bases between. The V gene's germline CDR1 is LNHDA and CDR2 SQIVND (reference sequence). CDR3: CASSLVRNYGYTF. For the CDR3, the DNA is TGTGCCAGTAGCCTGGTGAGAAACTATGGCTACACCTTC.

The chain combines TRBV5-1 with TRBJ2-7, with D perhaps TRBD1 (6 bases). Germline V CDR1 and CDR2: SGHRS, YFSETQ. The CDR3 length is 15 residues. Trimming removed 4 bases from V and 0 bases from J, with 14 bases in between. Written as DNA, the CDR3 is TGCGCCAGCAGCAGGGAGACAGGACCCTCCTACGAGCAGTACTTC. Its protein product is CASSRETGPSYEQYF.

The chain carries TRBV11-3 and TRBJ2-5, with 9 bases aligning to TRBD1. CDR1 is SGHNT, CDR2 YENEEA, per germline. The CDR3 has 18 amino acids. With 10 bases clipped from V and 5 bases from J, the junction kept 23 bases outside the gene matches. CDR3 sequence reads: CATIVGDRARFTGETQYF. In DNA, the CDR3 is TGTGCCACCATAGTTGGGGACAGGGCAAGATTTACGGGGGAGACCCAGTACTTC.

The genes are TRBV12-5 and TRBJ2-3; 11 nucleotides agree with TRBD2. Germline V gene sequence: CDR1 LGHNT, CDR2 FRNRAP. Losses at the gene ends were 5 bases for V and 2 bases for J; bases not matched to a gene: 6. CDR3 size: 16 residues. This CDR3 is CASGPALAGVTDTQYF. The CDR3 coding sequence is TGTGCTAGTGGTCCCGCACTAGCGGGGGTCACAGATACGCAGTATTTT.

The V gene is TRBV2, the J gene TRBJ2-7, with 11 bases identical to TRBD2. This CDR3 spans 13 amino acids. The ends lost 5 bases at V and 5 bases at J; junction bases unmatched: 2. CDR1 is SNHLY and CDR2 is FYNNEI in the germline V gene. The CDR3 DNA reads TGTGCCAGCAGTCTACTAGCGGGAGACGAGCAGTACTTC. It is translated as CASSLLAGDEQYF. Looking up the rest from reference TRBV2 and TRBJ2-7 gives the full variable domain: EPEVTQTPSHQVTQMGQEVILRCVPISNHLYFYWYRQILGQKVEFLVSFYNNEISEKSEIFDDQFSVERPDGSNFTLKIRSTKLEDSAMYFCASSLLAGDEQYFGPGTRLTVT.

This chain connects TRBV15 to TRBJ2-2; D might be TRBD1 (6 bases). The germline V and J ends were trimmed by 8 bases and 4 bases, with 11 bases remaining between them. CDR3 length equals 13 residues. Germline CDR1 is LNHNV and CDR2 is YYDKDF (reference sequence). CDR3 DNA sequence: TGTGCCACCCGACGGACAGCCACCGGGGAGCTGTTTTTT. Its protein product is CATRRTATGELFF.

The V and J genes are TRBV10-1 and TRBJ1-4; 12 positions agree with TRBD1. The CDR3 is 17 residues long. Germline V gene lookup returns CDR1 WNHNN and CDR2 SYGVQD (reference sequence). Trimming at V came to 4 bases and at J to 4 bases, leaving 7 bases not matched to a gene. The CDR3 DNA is TGCGCCAGCAGTGCCCCGGGACAGGGGGCCGGTAATGAAAAACTGTTTTTT. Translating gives CASSAPGQGAGNEKLFF.